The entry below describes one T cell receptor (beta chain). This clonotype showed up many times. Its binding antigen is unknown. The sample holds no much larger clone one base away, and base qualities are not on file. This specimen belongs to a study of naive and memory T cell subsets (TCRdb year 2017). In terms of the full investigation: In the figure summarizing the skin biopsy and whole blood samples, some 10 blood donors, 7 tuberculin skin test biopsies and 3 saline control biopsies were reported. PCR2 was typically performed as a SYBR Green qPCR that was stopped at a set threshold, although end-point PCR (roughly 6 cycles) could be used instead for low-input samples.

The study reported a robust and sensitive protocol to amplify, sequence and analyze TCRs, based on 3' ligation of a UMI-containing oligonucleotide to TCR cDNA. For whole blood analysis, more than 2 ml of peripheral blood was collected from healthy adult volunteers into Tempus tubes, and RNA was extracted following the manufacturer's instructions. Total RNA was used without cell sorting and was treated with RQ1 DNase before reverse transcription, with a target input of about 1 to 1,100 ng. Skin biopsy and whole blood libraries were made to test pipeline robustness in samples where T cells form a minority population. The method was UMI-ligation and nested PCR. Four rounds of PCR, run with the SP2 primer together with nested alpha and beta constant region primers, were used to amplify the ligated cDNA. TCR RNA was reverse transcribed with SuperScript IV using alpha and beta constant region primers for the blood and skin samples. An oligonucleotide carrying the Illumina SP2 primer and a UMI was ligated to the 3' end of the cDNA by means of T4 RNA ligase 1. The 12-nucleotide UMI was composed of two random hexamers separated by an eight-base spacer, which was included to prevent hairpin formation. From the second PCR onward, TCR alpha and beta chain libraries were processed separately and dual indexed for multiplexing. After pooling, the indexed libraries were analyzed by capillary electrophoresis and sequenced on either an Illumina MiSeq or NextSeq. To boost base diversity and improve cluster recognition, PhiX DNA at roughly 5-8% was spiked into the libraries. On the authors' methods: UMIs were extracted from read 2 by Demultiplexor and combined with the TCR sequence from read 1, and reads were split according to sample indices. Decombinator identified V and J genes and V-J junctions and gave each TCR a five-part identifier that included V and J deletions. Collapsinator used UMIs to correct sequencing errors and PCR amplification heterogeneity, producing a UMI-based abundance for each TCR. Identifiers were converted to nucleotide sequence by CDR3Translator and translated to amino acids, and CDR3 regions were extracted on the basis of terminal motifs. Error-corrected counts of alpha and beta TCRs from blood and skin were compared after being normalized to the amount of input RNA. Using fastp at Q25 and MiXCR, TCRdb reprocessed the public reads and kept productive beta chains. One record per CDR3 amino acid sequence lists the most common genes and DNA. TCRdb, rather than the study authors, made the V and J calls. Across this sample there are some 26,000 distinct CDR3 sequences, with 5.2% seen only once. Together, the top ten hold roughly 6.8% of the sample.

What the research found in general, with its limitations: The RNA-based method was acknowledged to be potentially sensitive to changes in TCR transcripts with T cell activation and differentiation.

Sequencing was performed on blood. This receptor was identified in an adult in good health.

The CDR3 here reads CASSLSQGPDQPQHF. In nucleotide form, the sequence is TGTGCCAGCAGCTTAAGTCAGGGCCCGGACCAGCCCCAGCATTTT. This chain joins TRBV7-9 to TRBJ1-5; perhaps TRBD1 is the D gene, with 5 bases matching. Trimming at the junction amounts to 2 bases on V and 7 bases on J, and the germline ends lie 15 bases apart. Based on the germline V gene (reference sequence), the CDR1 and CDR2 sequences are SEHNR and FQNEAQ. The CDR3 covers 15 residues, taking in both the cysteine and the phenylalanine. Left in the record is the CDR3 DNA by itself, 45 bases read in frame from the first base.